Below, 23 T cell receptor beta chains from the same sample are listed, as sequenced in a study of cytomegalovirus exposure and HLA in healthy donors. PCR amplification relied on 60 Vbeta primers (plus 13 Jbeta primers). Sequencing was performed with immunoSEQ multiplex PCR; in TCRdb, only in-frame clones are kept and a portion is missing. The sample includes around 150,000 clones, about 80% of them seen just once. The sequenced sample consisted of PBMCs. The source of these receptors is a man aged 25 to 45 in good health and CMV-seronegative.

This chain links TRBV2 with TRBJ2-3; D call uncertain. In germline, CDR1 is SNHLY, CDR2 FYNNEI. The CDR3 sequence is 15 residues long. V lost 0 bases to trimming and J lost 7 bases, with 14 bases between them. CDR3 nucleotide sequence: TGTGCCAGCAGTGAAGCGCAGGTCCCACCGCATACGCAGTATTTT. Protein product: CASSEAQVPPHTQYF.

This clone was seen more than once but under ten times. The chain recombines TRBV5-5 with TRBJ1-1, with no clear D. Trimming took off 4 bases at V and 1 base at J, with 8 bases between the two ends. Germline values: CDR1 SGHKS, CDR2 YYEKEE (reference sequence). The CDR3 has 13 residues. The CDR3: CASSTIGNTEAFF. The CDR3 coding sequence is TGTGCCAGCAGCACTATAGGGAACACTGAAGCTTTCTTT.

Worth noting for this clone: The sample carries other DNA sequences with the same CDR3. The rearrangement links TRBV2 to TRBJ1-1, with 7 positions matching TRBD1. With 5 bases clipped from V and 2 bases from J, the junction kept 8 bases outside the gene matches. The V gene's germline CDR1 is SNHLY and CDR2 FYNNEI. The CDR3 extends over 15 amino acids. The CDR3 spells CASSTRDRSNTEAFF. The CDR3 DNA is TGTGCCAGCAGTACTCGGGACAGATCAAACACTGAAGCTTTCTTT.

Only one count was recorded for this clone. V gene TRBV5-1 combines with J gene TRBJ2-5; TRBD2 matches at 12 bases. The J call may be faulty, since TRBJ2-7 better matches the DNA end. The germline V gene has CDR1 SGHRS and CDR2 YFSETQ. This CDR3 is 15 amino acids long. The CDR3 protein is CASSLRTSGTYEQYF. The DNA for the CDR3 is TGCGCCAGCAGCCTAAGGACTAGCGGGACCTACGAGCAGTACTTC.

V is TRBV28 and J is TRBJ2-7; D remains ambiguous. The CDR3 has 12 amino acids. Germline assignment: CDR1 MDHEN and CDR2 SYDVKM. V gave up 4 bases and J gave up 3 bases, with 7 bases separating them. CDR3 coding DNA: TGTGCCAGCAGTTCTAGAGGCTACGAGCAGTACTTC. Protein: CASSSRGYEQYF.

In the case of this clone: One end of the junction is discordant with germline, which a read error may explain. The chain links TRBV27 to TRBJ1-2, with D hard to call. CDR1 and CDR2 (germline): MNHEY, SMNVEV (reference sequence). This CDR3 is built from 13 residues. CDR3 protein: CASSLDKSAGYTF. The CDR3, as DNA: TGTGCTAGCAGTCTCGACAAGAGTGCAGGCTACACCTTC.

J is TRBJ2-5 and V is TRBV14; 8 nucleotides match TRBD1. This CDR3 is 13 amino acids long. Germline V lookup: CDR1 SGHDN, CDR2 FVKESK. V shed 4 bases and J 7 bases; nucleotides not matched to a gene: 5. CDR3 coding DNA: TGTGCCAGCAGCCTGGGACAGGATAGGACCCAGTACTTC. As protein: CASSLGQDRTQYF.

This chain uses TRBV7-8 with TRBJ1-1, with a weak D call TRBD1 (5 bases). V lost 3 bases and J lost 4, with 12 bases in between. The CDR3 covers 14 residues. CDR1 SGHVS and CDR2 FQNEAQ come from the germline V gene. CDR3 nucleotide sequence: TGTGCCAGCAGCTTCCAGGGAGGAGGCACTGAAGCTTTCTTT. It encodes CASSFQGGGTEAFF.

The sample holds a few counts of this clone. Distinct nucleotide sequences in the sample also encode this CDR3. The chain links TRBV19 to TRBJ2-1; D gene ambiguous. The CDR3 runs 10 residues. V was pared by 9 bases and J by 3 bases, with 3 bases between. Germline values: CDR1 LNHDA, CDR2 SQIVND (reference sequence). The CDR3 nucleotides are TGTGCCAGCGGCTACAATGAGCAGTTCTTC. It specifies CASGYNEQFF.

The genes are TRBV7-2 and TRBJ1-5; D unclear. Germline CDR1 and CDR2: SGHTA and FQGNSA. Trimming shortened V by 0 bases and J by 4 bases, and 10 bases separated the two germline ends. The CDR3 length is 15 residues. The CDR3 region has the DNA TGTGCCAGCAGCTTAGCGCTCACCGGGAATCAGCCCCAGCATTTT. Translation: CASSLALTGNQPQHF.

The rearrangement links TRBV10-1 to TRBJ2-5; 7 bases are shared with TRBD2. The CDR3 sequence is 14 residues long. Looked up from germline, CDR1 is WNHNN and CDR2 is SYGVQD (reference sequence). V lost 10 bases and J lost 5; bases outside the gene matches: 13. CDR3 nucleotide sequence: TGCGCCACCGACCGAGCGGGAATAAGTGAGACCCAGTACTTC. Its translation is CATDRAGISETQYF.

The chain is built from TRBV21-1 and TRBJ2-7; the tabulated D call, TRBD1, remains unverified against the DNA. TRBV21-1 is an annotated pseudogene. The CDR3 length is 17 residues. The CDR3 here is CASSGWTGTIYPYEQYF. The CDR3 nucleotides are TGTGCCAGCAGCGGATGGACAGGGACCATTTATCCCTACGAGCAGTACTTC.

As concerns this clone: The germline gene is not matched at one end of the junction; a read error may be the cause. The same CDR3 is also encoded by other DNA sequences in this sample. This chain links TRBV7-9 with TRBJ1-2, with D hard to call. Germline V gene data show CDR1 as SEHNR and CDR2 as FQNEAQ (reference sequence). This CDR3 spans 14 amino acids. Written as DNA, the CDR3 is TGTGCCAGCAGCTTAGCGCTCCAGAACTATGGCTATACCTTC. The encoded protein is CASSLALQNYGYTF.

This clone occurred once. This chain joins TRBV29-1 and TRBJ1-1; TRBD1 might be the D (5 bases). The CDR3 runs 13 residues. Germline-derived CDR1 and CDR2 are SQVTM and ANQGSEA. V gave up 0 bases and J gave up 5 bases, with 10 bases separating them. The CDR3 DNA reads as TGCAGCGTTGAAGATCAGGAGGGGACTGAAGCTTTCTTT. It codes for CSVEDQEGTEAFF.

The J gene is TRBJ2-2, the V gene TRBV5-1, with no clear D. This CDR3 has 14 residues. Between the trimmed V and J ends, which lost 2 bases and 1 base, there was a span of 6 bases. CDR1 and CDR2 (germline): SGHRS, YFSETQ. CDR3: CASSFGLNTGELFF. In DNA form, the CDR3 reads TGCGCCAGCAGCTTTGGCCTGAACACCGGGGAGCTGTTTTTT. Supplemented by reference TRBV5-1 and TRBJ2-2, the full variable domain reads KAGVTQTPRYLIKTRGQQVTLSCSPISGHRSVSWYQQTPGQGLQFLFEYFSETQRNKGNFPGRFSGRQFSNSRSEMNVSTLELGDSALYLCASSFGLNTGELFFGEGSRLTVL.

This clone was observed once. The chain has TRBV28 and TRBJ1-5; possible D gene TRBD1, 6 bases. The CDR3 extends over 14 amino acids. Trimming left V 2 bases short and J 6 bases short, with 11 bases between. CDR1 and CDR2 from the germline V gene are MDHEN and SYDVKM. CDR3 sequence: CASSLETGPQPQHF. DNA for the CDR3: TGTGCCAGCAGTTTAGAGACAGGCCCTCAGCCCCAGCATTTT.

The V and J genes are TRBV9 and TRBJ2-7; D not resolved. Trimming cost V 0 bases and J 2 bases, with 9 bases left between them. Germline V CDR1 and CDR2: SGDLS, YYNGEE. The CDR3 totals 14 residues. In nucleotides, the CDR3 is TGTGCCAGCAGCGTAGCGGAGCCTACCTACGAGCAGTACTTC. Protein product: CASSVAEPTYEQYF. Full variable domain (missing parts from reference TRBV9 and TRBJ2-7): DSGVTQTPKHLITATGQRVTLRCSPRSGDLSVYWYQQSLDQGLQFLIQYYNGEERAKGNILERFSAQQFPDLHSELNLSSLELGDSALYFCASSVAEPTYEQYFGPGTRLTVT.

This clone was recorded a few times. The chain carries TRBV10-2 and TRBJ2-7, with 8 bases identical to TRBD2. Germline V gene lookup returns CDR1 WSHSY and CDR2 SAAADI. J lost 7 bases, V lost 10 bases, and 6 bases had no gene match. There are 11 residues in the CDR3. As DNA, the CDR3 is TGCGCCACGGGAGGGCCGACGGAGCAGTACTTC. Its translation: CATGGPTEQYF.

The DNA of the CDR3 is TGTGCCAGCAGCTTAGGAGCGGGGTCTTACCGATACGAGCAGTACTTC. It codes for CASSLGAGSYRYEQYF. The chain has TRBV7-2 and TRBJ2-7; 7 bases align to TRBD2. Trimming removed 1 base from V and 4 bases from J; junction bases left unmatched: 10. The CDR3 runs to 16 residues. Germline V CDR1 and CDR2: SGHTA, FQGNSA.

The chain links TRBV4-3 to TRBJ2-3; 9 nucleotides match TRBD1. Losses at the gene ends were 4 bases for V and 4 bases for J; bases not matched to a gene: 6. The V gene's germline CDR1 is LGHNA and CDR2 YSLEER. The CDR3 spans 15 residues. Here the CDR3 reads CASSRAGTGSDTQYF. CDR3 DNA sequence: TGCGCCAGCAGCCGAGCCGGGACAGGGTCAGATACGCAGTATTTT.

The count of this clone is one. The chain couples TRBV10-2 to TRBJ2-3, with TRBD2 matching over 7 bases. Trimming removed 2 bases from V and 5 bases from J; junction bases left unmatched: 4. CDR3 length: 14 residues. Looked up from germline, CDR1 is WSHSY and CDR2 is SAAADI. Here the CDR3 DNA reads TGCGCCAGCAGTGAGGGAATAGCGGGAGATACGCAGTATTTT. Its protein product is CASSEGIAGDTQYF.

This clone was detected only once. The chain is built from TRBV13 and TRBJ2-1; possible D gene TRBD2, 6 bases. The CDR3 runs 12 residues. The germline CDR1 and CDR2 sequences are PRHDT and FYEKMQ (reference sequence). V was trimmed by 7 bases and J by 11 bases, leaving 15 bases between them. CDR3 sequence: CASNLLSGKQFF. CDR3 in DNA: TGTGCCAGCAACCTACTTAGCGGAAAGCAGTTCTTC.

For the CDR3, the DNA is TGTGCCAGCAGCCAAGACCCCTCAGCGGGAGAGACCCAGTACTTC. It yields the protein CASSQDPSAGETQYF. The chain is built from TRBV14 and TRBJ2-5, with D possibly being TRBD2 (6 bases). This CDR3 is 15 amino acids long. V gave up 0 bases and J gave up 4 bases, with 12 bases separating them. Germline loops: CDR1 SGHDN, CDR2 FVKESK. Based on the CDR3 plus reference TRBV14 and TRBJ2-5, the full variable domain is EAGVTQFPSHSVIEKGQTVTLRCDPISGHDNLYWYRRVMGKEIKFLLHFVKESKQDESGMPNNRFLAERTGGTYSTLKVQPAELEDSGVYFCASSQDPSAGETQYFGPGTRLLVL.